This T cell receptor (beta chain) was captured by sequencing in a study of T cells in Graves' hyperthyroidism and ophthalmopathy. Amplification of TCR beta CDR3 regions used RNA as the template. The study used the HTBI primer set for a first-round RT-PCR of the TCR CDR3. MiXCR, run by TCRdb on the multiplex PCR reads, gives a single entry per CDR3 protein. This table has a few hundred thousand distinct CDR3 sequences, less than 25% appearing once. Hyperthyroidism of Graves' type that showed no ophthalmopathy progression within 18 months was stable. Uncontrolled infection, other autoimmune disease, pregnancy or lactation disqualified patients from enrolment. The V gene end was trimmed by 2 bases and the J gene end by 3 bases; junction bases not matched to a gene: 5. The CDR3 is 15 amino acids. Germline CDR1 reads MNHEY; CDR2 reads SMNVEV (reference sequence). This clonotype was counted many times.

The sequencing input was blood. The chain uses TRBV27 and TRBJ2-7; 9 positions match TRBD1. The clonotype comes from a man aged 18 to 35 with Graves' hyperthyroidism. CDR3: CASSLTGTGFYEQYF. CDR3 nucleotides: TGTGCCAGCAGTTTAACCGGGACAGGGTTCTACGAGCAGTACTTC.